These T cell receptor beta chains were read from a single sample in a study of T cells in Graves' hyperthyroidism and ophthalmopathy. In TCRdb, the multiplex PCR reads were re-called with MiXCR into one record per CDR3 protein. The sample holds 340,000 or so distinct CDR3 sequences, roughly 15% seen once. Source material: blood. The receptors were gathered from a man aged 30 to 39 with Graves' hyperthyroidism. Both conserved end residues are part of each CDR3. D genes are given only for firm matches. Clone size is not always given. Where it is, it says once, few, many or a class for expanded clones.

v_gene,abundance,j_gene,d_gene,CDR3aa,CDR3nt
TRBV6-1,-,TRBJ1-2,-,CASGPGYGYTF,TGTGCCAGCGGTCCGGGCTATGGCTACACCTTC
TRBV5-6,-,TRBJ1-1,-,CASRPSRTVSFTEAFF,TGTGCCAGCAGACCATCCCGGACAGTCAGCTTCACTGAAGCTTTCTTT
TRBV7-8,-,TRBJ2-1,TRBD2,CASSSLLGLAGEREQFF,TGTGCCAGCAGCTCTCTTCTGGGGCTAGCGGGGGAGCGGGAGCAGTTCTTC
TRBV2,-,TRBJ2-1,-,CASTPGGVRNEQFF,TGTGCCAGCACCCCCGGAGGAGTTCGCAATGAGCAGTTCTTC
TRBV3-1,many,TRBJ1-4,-,CASGWTDLEKLFF,TGTGCCAGCGGGTGGACGGACCTTGAAAAACTGTTTTTT
TRBV15,-,TRBJ2-1,TRBD2,CATSRPQWEGSYNEQFF,TGTGCCACCAGCAGGCCCCAGTGGGAGGGGTCCTACAATGAGCAGTTCTTC
TRBV10-1,-,TRBJ1-5,-,CASGKRCNQPQHF,TGCGCCAGCGGTAAACGCTGCAATCAGCCCCAGCATTTT
TRBV5-1,-,TRBJ1-1,TRBD1,CASSTGQGARNTEAFF,TGCGCCAGCAGCACCGGACAGGGGGCCCGAAACACTGAAGCTTTCTTT
TRBV19,-,TRBJ1-2,-,CAIGGGLYGYTF,TGTGCCATCGGGGGCGGTTTATACGGCTACACCTTC
TRBV18,few,TRBJ2-3,TRBD2,CASSPPGLGLASVHTQYF,TGTGCCAGCTCACCACCGGGTCTAGGACTAGCGTCGGTTCATACGCAGTATTTT
TRBV7-9,-,TRBJ1-4,-,CASSLGSNEKLFF,TGTGCCAGCAGCCTGGGTAGTAATGAAAAACTGTTTTTT
TRBV5-5,few,TRBJ2-6,-,CASSSLQGSGANVLTF,TGTGCCAGCAGCTCCTTACAGGGATCTGGGGCCAACGTCCTGACTTTC
TRBV4-1,few,TRBJ1-6,-,CASSSGYYNSPLHF,TGCGCCAGCAGCTCAGGGTACTATAATTCACCCCTCCACTTT
TRBV7-2,many,TRBJ2-5,TRBD2,CASSFREGRIAQYF,TGTGCCAGCAGCTTCCGGGAGGGCCGGATCGCCCAGTACTTC
TRBV11-3,-,TRBJ2-1,-,CASSLVSGQGNNEQFF,TGTGCCAGCAGCTTAGTATCTGGTCAGGGGAATAATGAGCAGTTCTTC